A single sample gave rise to the 17 T cell receptor beta chains below, sequenced in a study of patients and donors after allogeneic stem cell transplantation (dated by TCRdb to the early 2020s). The protocol used for the library was RT-PCR. Data came from a NextSeq 550. The raw public data were reprocessed by TCRdb itself: fastp quality trimming at Q25, MiXCR clonotype calling, in-frame beta chains only. Rows with a matching CDR3 protein are joined into one entry that keeps the most common DNA and genes. Present in this sample are about 230,000 distinct CDR3 sequences, 12% to 15% of which were seen just once. The ten largest clones take up roughly 11% of the sample. The sequenced sample was blood, either unsorted or a sorted T cell fraction (not recorded which). These receptors all stem from a human donor who was either an allogeneic HSCT recipient or a stem cell or donor lymphocyte infusion donor (not recorded which). It is not recorded whose cells these are; they may come from a transplant donor.

There are many counts of this clonotype. The J gene is TRBJ1-3, the V gene TRBV13; D might be TRBD1 (6 bases). Germline CDR1 and CDR2: PRHDT and FYEKMQ (reference sequence). This CDR3 comprises 15 residues. Trimming stripped 3 bases from V and 4 bases from J, with 13 bases between. CDR3 sequence (DNA): TGTGCCAGCAGCTTTCGTCGGGGGCAAGGAAACACCATATATTTT. This gives the protein CASSFRRGQGNTIYF.

This clonotype was counted many times. The V and J genes are TRBV4-3 and TRBJ1-2, with D maybe TRBD1 (6 bases). Germline-derived CDR1 and CDR2 are LGHNA and YSLEER. Trimming removed 1 base at V and 7 bases at J, with 22 bases between. There are 17 residues in the CDR3. The CDR3 sequence is CASSQGGGWIKGGGYTF. Written as DNA, the CDR3 is TGCGCCAGCAGCCAAGGTGGGGGCTGGATCAAGGGAGGTGGCTACACCTTC.

Here the CDR3 reads CSARDVDWQNSNQPQHF. The DNA for the CDR3 is TGCAGTGCTAGAGACGTGGATTGGCAGAATAGCAATCAGCCCCAGCATTTT. The chain carries TRBV20-1 and TRBJ1-5, with D uncertain. There are 17 residues in the CDR3. The V end was cut by 0 bases, the J end by 0 bases, with 15 bases between. Germline V CDR1 and CDR2: DFQATT, SNEGSKA (reference sequence).

This chain connects TRBV5-1 to TRBJ1-2; 11 nucleotides match TRBD1. The CDR3 has 13 amino acids. Germline lookup yields CDR1 SGHRS and CDR2 YFSETQ. V lost 6 bases, J lost 8 bases, and 6 bases stayed unmatched. CDR3 residues: CASKTDRGPGYTF. DNA of the CDR3: TGCGCCAGCAAGACGGACAGGGGGCCGGGCTACACCTTC.

The chain carries TRBV12-1 and TRBJ2-4; the table's D gene call, TRBD1, was not cross checked with the DNA. TRBV12-1 is noted as a pseudogene. This CDR3 is built from 16 residues. The CDR3 is CASSLGTNQDKNIQYF. The CDR3 DNA reads TGTGCCAGCAGCCTAGGGACAAACCAGGACAAAAACATTCAGTACTTC.

This clonotype was seen a few times. V gene TRBV20-1 combines with J gene TRBJ1-1; 7 bases are a match to TRBD1. The CDR3 has 14 amino acids. The ends lost 2 bases at V and 8 bases at J; junction bases unmatched: 11. Germline lookup yields CDR1 DFQATT and CDR2 SNEGSKA (reference sequence). The CDR3 region has the DNA TGCAGTGCTAGATCGTGGGGCCCGGGACAGGAAGCTTTCTTT. As protein: CSARSWGPGQEAFF.

This clonotype showed up just a few times. This rearrangement joins TRBV20-1 to TRBJ1-2; weak D call: TRBD1 (5 bases). The germline gives CDR1 DFQATT, CDR2 SNEGSKA (reference sequence). The CDR3 sequence is 13 residues long. Trimming shortened V by 0 bases and J by 7 bases, and 12 bases separated the two germline ends. The CDR3 here is CSAREDSFGGYTF. Here the CDR3 DNA reads TGCAGTGCTAGAGAAGACAGCTTCGGTGGCTACACCTTC.

This clonotype appeared a few times. This rearrangement joins TRBV27 to TRBJ2-1; D may be TRBD1 or TRBD2 (6 bases each). CDR1 and CDR2 (germline): MNHEY, SMNVEV (reference sequence). V shed 4 bases and J shed 8 bases, with 15 bases lying between them. This CDR3 region has 14 residues. DNA for the CDR3: TGTGCCAGCAGTTCCCAGGGGCGCGGGGATGAGCAGTTCTTC. The encoded protein is CASSSQGRGDEQFF.

The table lists this clonotype with a few counts. The chain uses TRBV3-1 and TRBJ1-1, with TRBD1 as a possible D gene (6 bases). The CDR3 runs to 14 residues. Germline CDR1 and CDR2: LGHDT and YNNKEL (reference sequence). Trimming removed 5 bases at V and 5 bases at J, with 15 bases between. CDR3 nucleotides: TGTGCCAGCAGCGAAGTGGGACAACGAACTGAAGCTTTCTTT. This gives the protein CASSEVGQRTEAFF.

In this sample, this clonotype turned up a few times. The chain carries TRBV2 and TRBJ2-7; no firm D call. The CDR3 contains 15 residues. The V gene's germline CDR1 is SNHLY and CDR2 FYNNEI. V lost 7 bases and J lost 0, with 16 bases in between. CDR3 loop: CASTGPLKVSYEQYF. In DNA form, the CDR3 reads TGTGCCAGCACCGGGCCTCTCAAGGTCTCCTACGAGCAGTACTTC.

This clonotype was picked up a small number of times. This could be a read error, since a much larger clone is one nucleotide away. V usage is TRBV20-1 and J usage is TRBJ2-5, with a tentative D call TRBD1 (7 bases). The CDR3 length is 13 residues. Trimming took off 1 base at V and 4 bases at J, with 10 bases between the two ends. CDR1 and CDR2 from the germline V gene are DFQATT and SNEGSKA (reference sequence). The CDR3 DNA is TGCAGTGCTAGAGGACAGGGAGGAGAGACCCAGTACTTC. Translating gives CSARGQGGETQYF.

The chain combines TRBV20-1 with TRBJ2-1, with 8 bases identical to TRBD2. The CDR3 loop spans 16 amino acids. CDR1 is DFQATT, CDR2 SNEGSKA, per germline (reference sequence). The V gene end was trimmed by 6 bases and the J gene end by 0 bases; junction bases not matched to a gene: 10. Here the CDR3 reads CSATWREASSYNEQFF. Here the CDR3 DNA reads TGCAGTGCGACCTGGCGGGAGGCCAGCTCCTACAATGAGCAGTTCTTC.

The rearrangement uses TRBV20-1 and TRBJ2-1; D is perhaps TRBD2 (6 bases). V dropped 0 bases and J dropped 4 bases, with 10 bases sitting between them. CDR1 is DFQATT and CDR2 is SNEGSKA in the germline V gene (reference sequence). CDR3 size: 14 residues. The CDR3 is CSARDAGSYNEQFF. CDR3 DNA sequence: TGCAGTGCTAGAGATGCGGGATCTTACAATGAGCAGTTCTTC.

The table lists this clonotype with many counts. The chain combines TRBV20-1 with TRBJ2-1; the match to TRBD1 covers 9 bases. V was pared by 5 bases and J by 4 bases, with 6 bases of the junction left unmatched. Germline assignment: CDR1 DFQATT and CDR2 SNEGSKA (reference sequence). The CDR3 spans 14 residues. The CDR3 protein is CSARMGTGYNEQFF. CDR3 sequence (DNA): TGCAGTGCTCGAATGGGGACAGGGTACAATGAGCAGTTCTTC.

This clonotype appeared a few times. This chain joins TRBV11-2 and TRBJ2-7, with a possible D match to TRBD2 (5 bases). This CDR3 has 14 amino acids. CDR1 and CDR2 (germline): SGHAT, FQNNGV. The ends were cut back, 1 base at V and 0 bases at J, with 7 bases in the middle. The CDR3 sequence: CASSLGGYSYEQYF. The DNA for the CDR3 is TGTGCCAGCAGCTTAGGAGGGTACTCCTACGAGCAGTACTTC.

The chain combines TRBV29-1 with TRBJ2-5; 7 nucleotides agree with TRBD1. CDR1 is SQVTM and CDR2 is ANQGSEA in the germline V gene. CDR3 length equals 16 residues. V shed 5 bases, J shed 2 bases, and the junction held 14 bases outside the gene matches. The CDR3 sequence is CSVRPRVGRGQETQYF. The DNA of the CDR3 is TGCAGCGTTCGGCCGCGGGTGGGCAGGGGGCAAGAGACCCAGTACTTC.

This clonotype was seen only a few times. The CDR3 protein is CASSQAGQGGEKLFF. The CDR3 coding sequence is TGCGCCAGCAGCCAAGCCGGACAGGGTGGGGAAAAACTGTTTTTT. V and J are TRBV4-1 and TRBJ1-4, with 8 bases that match TRBD1. Trimming took 1 base from V and 8 from J; bases not matched to a gene: 6. Germline loops: CDR1 MGHRA, CDR2 YSYEKL. The CDR3 spans 15 residues.